This section outlines one TCR beta chain sequence together with its context. What it binds is not known. Sample time point: week 5, during vaccination. The study gave 300 ug of mutant IDH1 20-mer peptide per vaccine dose, with topical imiquimod. The data were obtained in a study of a mutant IDH1 vaccine in newly diagnosed glioma. Study-wide background: Sex among treated patients split about 60% male, roughly 38% female; mean age was approximately 40 years. General study points: Changes in top peripheral clonotypes did not appear linked to pseudoprogression.

V was shortened by 0 bases and J by 6 bases, with 5 bases between the two germline ends. The CDR3 is made up of 13 amino acids. CDR1 LGHNA and CDR2 YNFKEQ come from the germline V gene. The protocol was immunoSEQ multiplex PCR, while the TCRdb copy is restricted to in-frame clones and leaves out a portion. The sample has about 28,000 clones, 87% seen once. This specimen consisted of peripheral blood mononuclear cells (PBMCs), obtained from a glioma patient whose treatment included an IDH1 peptide vaccine. This receptor was identified in a woman in her thirties or forties with glioma. Some clones in this sample may be carry-over from other donors' samples. This chain joins TRBV4-2 and TRBJ2-2; no clear D gene. The CDR3 sequence is CASSQDIPGELFF. The DNA for the CDR3 is TGTGCCAGCAGCCAAGACATTCCCGGGGAGCTGTTTTTT.